The 29 T cell receptor beta chains listed next were all sequenced from one sample in a study of human CD8 memory T cell subsets. Production of TCR beta libraries used UMI-labeled 5' RACE as the method. Reprocessing the 5' RACE reads, TCRdb reports a single entry for every CDR3 protein and omits DNA. The sample totals around 11,000 distinct CDR3 sequences. The sequenced sample was CD8+ T cells from PBMCs. These receptors all stem from a human donor in good health.

The rearrangement links TRBV29-1 to TRBJ2-1; TCRdb's D call of TRBD1 is untestable without DNA. The CDR3 runs 17 residues. Germline lookup yields CDR1 SQVTM and CDR2 ANQGSEA. The CDR3 spells CSVEEDTGGASYNEQFF.

The rearrangement links TRBV28 to TRBJ2-7. The CDR3 length is 15 residues. CDR1 and CDR2 (germline): MDHEN, SYDVKM. CDR3 region: CASSSSTLWDYEQYF. The whole variable domain, filled in from reference TRBV28 and TRBJ2-7, reads DVKVTQSSRYLVKRTGEKVFLECVQDMDHENMFWYRQDPGLGLRLIYFSYDVKMKEKGDIPEGYSVSREKKERFSLILESASTNQTSMYLCASSSSTLWDYEQYFGPGTRLTVT.

This clonotype is identified as medium-sized from frequency. The V call is TRBV7-9, the J call TRBJ2-1. CDR3 length: 15 amino acids. CDR1 and CDR2 from the germline V gene are SEHNR and FQNEAQ (reference sequence). The CDR3 region is CASSFGRGTYNEQFF.

The chain couples TRBV29-1 to TRBJ2-7; without DNA, the TCRdb call of TRBD1 cannot be checked. There are 14 residues in the CDR3. Germline assignment: CDR1 SQVTM and CDR2 ANQGSEA. The CDR3 is CSVELGQGAAEQYF.

V gene TRBV6-1 combines with J gene TRBJ1-1; absent DNA, TCRdb's TRBD1 call cannot be checked. Germline V gene lookup returns CDR1 MNHNS and CDR2 SASEGT. The CDR3 spans 15 residues. CDR3 amino acids: CASSQTGAVGTEAFF.

The chain links TRBV11-3 to TRBJ2-1; the D gene TCRdb calls, TRBD1, cannot be checked with no DNA. This CDR3 is built from 13 residues. The germline CDR1 and CDR2 sequences are SGHNT and YENEEA. The CDR3 spells CASSSYRGDEQFF. The full variable domain, rest sourced from reference TRBV11-3 and TRBJ2-1, is EAGVVQSPRYKIIEKKQPVAFWCNPISGHNTLYWYLQNLGQGPELLIRYENEEAVDDSQLPKDRFSAERLKGVDSTLKIQPAELGDSAVYLCASSSYRGDEQFFGPGTRLTVL.

The rearrangement uses TRBV20-1 and TRBJ1-1; the TRBD1 assignment by TCRdb is unverifiable without DNA. This CDR3 contains 16 residues. Germline CDR1 is DFQATT and CDR2 is SNEGSKA (reference sequence). The CDR3 is CSARDHRDSLASEAFF.

The CDR3 loop reads CASTFSQGGTEAFF. V and J are TRBV6-5 and TRBJ1-1; TCRdb designates TRBD1, a call that cannot be tested without DNA. This CDR3 has 14 residues. Germline CDR1 is MNHEY and CDR2 is SVGAGI.

The gene calls are TRBV12-5 and TRBJ2-5; TCRdb proposes TRBD1, but this gene call is untestable without DNA. This CDR3 has 14 residues. From germline, CDR1 is LGHNT and CDR2 FRNRAP. This CDR3 reads CASGQWTALKTQYF.

This clonotype is identified as medium-sized from frequency. V and J are TRBV7-8 and TRBJ1-6; TCRdb gives TRBD1 as the D gene, but with no DNA this cannot be confirmed. Germline CDR1 and CDR2: SGHVS and FQNEAQ. The CDR3 spans 17 residues. This chain's CDR3 is CASSPMSPGSYNSPLHF.

This chain links TRBV27 with TRBJ1-2; the TRBD1 assignment by TCRdb is unverifiable without DNA. CDR3 length: 17 residues. Per germline, CDR1 MNHEY and CDR2 SMNVEV (reference sequence). The CDR3 sequence: CASSLWIGTGANYGYTF.

The V and J genes are TRBV14 and TRBJ1-5; with no DNA, the TCRdb D assignment of TRBD1 cannot be verified. The CDR3 is 13 amino acids. CDR1 is SGHDN, CDR2 FVKESK, per germline. The CDR3 sequence: CASSPGQGAPQHF.

The J gene is TRBJ2-1, the V gene TRBV5-6; the TCRdb D gene call, TRBD1, has no DNA to confirm it. Germline CDR1 is SGHDT and CDR2 is YYEEEE. The length of the CDR3 is 15 residues. CDR3: CASSSGQGPYNEQFF.

The chain combines TRBV5-6 with TRBJ2-3. The CDR3 totals 11 residues. Germline CDR1 reads SGHDT; CDR2 reads YYEEEE. Here the CDR3 reads CASSFADTQYF.

The chain recombines TRBV12-3 or TRBV12-4 with TRBJ1-4. This CDR3 spans 13 amino acids. CDR3 residues: CASSLTPGKELFF.

This chain joins TRBV2 and TRBJ2-1; TCRdb picks TRBD2, but there is no DNA to check that call. CDR1 is SNHLY, CDR2 FYNNEI, per germline. The CDR3 is 17 amino acids. CDR3 residues: CASSWGLAGGPVGEQFF. Based on the CDR3 plus reference TRBV2 and TRBJ2-1, the full variable domain is EPEVTQTPSHQVTQMGQEVILRCVPISNHLYFYWYRQILGQKVEFLVSFYNNEISEKSEIFDDQFSVERPDGSNFTLKIRSTKLEDSAMYFCASSWGLAGGPVGEQFFGPGTRLTVL.

The chain combines TRBV28 with TRBJ1-5. Looked up from germline, CDR1 is MDHEN and CDR2 is SYDVKM. The CDR3 is made up of 15 amino acids. Here the CDR3 reads CASSLEGTGNQPQHF.

The V call is TRBV4-1, the J call TRBJ2-1; TCRdb designates TRBD2, a call that cannot be tested without DNA. In germline, CDR1 is MGHRA, CDR2 YSYEKL. CDR3 length: 15 residues. The CDR3 spells CASSPRLAGGNEQFF.

The V call is TRBV6-2 or TRBV6-3, the J call TRBJ2-7. Germline CDR1 is MNHEY and CDR2 is SVGEGT. CDR3 length: 13 amino acids. The CDR3: CASSYISSYEQYF.

This chain joins TRBV7-9 and TRBJ2-1; the TRBD1 assignment by TCRdb is unverifiable without DNA. Germline V gives CDR1 SEHNR, CDR2 FQNEAQ (reference sequence). There are 16 residues in the CDR3. The CDR3 here is CASSLAQGTADNEQFF.

V usage is TRBV28 and J usage is TRBJ2-2; no DNA is available, so the TRBD1 call from TCRdb remains unchecked. The CDR3 is 15 residues long. Per the germline V gene, CDR1 is MDHEN and CDR2 is SYDVKM. CDR3 protein: CASSKGGPPTGELFF.

This CDR3 reads CASSKDGEYYGYTF. The chain has TRBV12-3 or TRBV12-4 and TRBJ1-2. The CDR3 length is 14 residues.

J is TRBJ2-2 and V is TRBV7-9. The CDR3 loop spans 12 amino acids. Germline V lookup: CDR1 SEHNR, CDR2 FQNEAQ (reference sequence). The CDR3 loop reads CASSLGTGELFF.

The V gene is TRBV6-2 or TRBV6-3, the J gene TRBJ1-1; TCRdb outputs TRBD1, but without DNA this stays unchecked. There are 13 residues in the CDR3. Germline CDR1 is MNHEY and CDR2 is SVGEGT. This CDR3 is CASSYGGLSEAFF.

The V call is TRBV5-1, the J call TRBJ2-3; TCRdb returns TRBD1, unconfirmable since there is no DNA. Looked up from germline, CDR1 is SGHRS and CDR2 is YFSETQ. The CDR3 runs to 16 residues. CDR3 sequence reads: CASSLRGQLGTDTQYF.

This sequence joins TRBV28 and TRBJ2-7. The length of the CDR3 is 11 residues. Germline CDR1 MDHEN, CDR2 SYDVKM. The CDR3 protein is CASSLVGEQYF.

V usage is TRBV28 and J usage is TRBJ1-2; checking the TCRdb D call of TRBD1 is not possible without DNA. The CDR3 is made up of 13 amino acids. In germline, CDR1 is MDHEN, CDR2 SYDVKM. The chain's CDR3 is CASTADTYYGYTF.

The rearrangement joins TRBV19 to TRBJ1-1; TCRdb reports TRBD1, a call that lacks DNA to check it against. CDR1 LNHDA and CDR2 SQIVND come from the germline V gene (reference sequence). The CDR3 contains 11 residues. The CDR3 loop reads CASRTGTDAFF.

The chain combines TRBV7-9 with TRBJ1-2; TCRdb selects TRBD1, and the lack of DNA leaves this call unchecked. The CDR3 consists of 16 residues. Germline V gene sequence: CDR1 SEHNR, CDR2 FQNEAQ (reference sequence). This CDR3 reads CASSLWASRGQDGYTF.